A single sample gave rise to the 18 T cell receptor beta chains below, sequenced in a study of shared clonotypes between healthy human individuals. The protocol was immunoSEQ multiplex PCR, while the TCRdb copy is restricted to in-frame clones and leaves out a portion. Of a few million clones in the sample, just over 90% are singletons; the top ten hold 0.35% to 0.5%. Sequencing was carried out using naive CD4+ T cells from PBMCs. As for subset: CD45RA+ positively selected. The receptors stem from a man younger than 30 in good health. Some clones in this sample may be carry-over from other donors' samples.

Regarding this clone: Distinct nucleotide sequences in the sample also encode this CDR3. The chain carries TRBV18 and TRBJ2-2, with 8 bases identical to TRBD2. V was pared by 1 base and J by 1 base, with 2 bases of the junction left unmatched. The germline gives CDR1 KGHSH, CDR2 LQKENI. This CDR3 has 16 amino acids. The CDR3 coding sequence is TGTGCCAGCTCACCACAAAGCGGGGGGAACACCGGGGAGCTGTTTTTT. Encoded protein: CASSPQSGGNTGELFF. Together with reference TRBV18 and TRBJ2-2, the CDR3 gives the full variable domain: NAGVMQNPRHLVRRRGQEARLRCSPMKGHSHVYWYRQLPEEGLKFMVYLQKENIIDESGMPKERFSAEFPKEGPSILRIQQVVRGDSAAYFCASSPQSGGNTGELFFGEGSRLTVL.

A word on this clone: Other DNA sequences in this sample translate to the same CDR3. J is TRBJ2-7 and V is TRBV20-1; D remains unclear. The CDR3 loop spans 11 amino acids. The V and J ends lost 3 bases and 3 bases respectively, with 6 bases between them. Germline V gene lookup returns CDR1 DFQATT and CDR2 SNEGSKA (reference sequence). CDR3 sequence: CSARLGYEQYF. The DNA of the CDR3 is TGCAGTGCTAGGTTGGGCTACGAGCAGTACTTC.

This chain links TRBV9 with TRBJ1-4; D is unresolved. V was shortened by 5 bases and J by 4 bases, with 18 bases between the two germline ends. This CDR3 spans 16 amino acids. CDR1 and CDR2 (germline): SGDLS, YYNGEE. The CDR3 DNA reads as TGTGCCAGCAGAGACAACCTTTTTCGTCTTAATGAAAAACTGTTTTTT. Translating gives CASRDNLFRLNEKLFF.

Notes on this clone: In the same sample, other DNA sequences code for this CDR3. V and J are TRBV7-3 and TRBJ2-2; D gene uncertain. CDR1 and CDR2 from the germline V gene are SGHTA and FQGTGA. This CDR3 comprises 13 residues. V lost 5 bases to trimming and J lost 5 bases, with 9 bases between them. DNA for the CDR3: TGTGCCAGCAGCCCGACCGGGACCGGGGAGCTGTTTTTT. Residues: CASSPTGTGELFF.

The J gene is TRBJ2-3, the V gene TRBV5-1; 8 nucleotides align to TRBD2. CDR3 length: 15 residues. Germline V gene sequence: CDR1 SGHRS, CDR2 YFSETQ. Trimming took 1 base from V and 6 from J; bases not matched to a gene: 7. The CDR3 DNA follows: TGCGCCAGCAGCTTGACTAGCGGATTTACGGATACGCAGTATTTT. Translated: CASSLTSGFTDTQYF. Full variable domain (outside the CDR3, taken from reference TRBV5-1 and TRBJ2-3): KAGVTQTPRYLIKTRGQQVTLSCSPISGHRSVSWYQQTPGQGLQFLFEYFSETQRNKGNFPGRFSGRQFSNSRSEMNVSTLELGDSALYLCASSLTSGFTDTQYFGPGTRLTVL.

V usage is TRBV29-1 and J usage is TRBJ1-1, with 8 positions matching TRBD1. The V gene's germline CDR1 is SQVTM and CDR2 ANQGSEA. J lost 1 base, V lost 7 bases, and 5 bases had no gene match. The CDR3 contains 13 residues. The CDR3 spells CSATTGANTEAFF. The DNA for the CDR3 is TGCAGCGCTACGACAGGGGCGAACACTGAAGCTTTCTTT. Together with reference TRBV29-1 and TRBJ1-1, the CDR3 gives the full variable domain: SAVISQKPSRDICQRGTSLTIQCQVDSQVTMMFWYRQQPGQSLTLIATANQGSEATYESGFVIDKFPISRPNLTFSTLTVSNMSPEDSSIYLCSATTGANTEAFFGQGTRLTVV.

V usage is TRBV7-9 and J usage is TRBJ2-5; 7 nucleotides agree with TRBD1. The CDR3 spans 13 residues. The germline V gene encodes CDR1 SEHNR and CDR2 FQNEAQ (reference sequence). J gave up 4 bases and V 7 bases, and 6 bases lay outside the gene matches. The CDR3: CASTQGGAETQYF. The CDR3 coding sequence is TGTGCCAGCACCCAAGGGGGCGCAGAGACCCAGTACTTC.

The CDR3 spells CYPTKGGHQPQHF. DNA of the CDR3: TGTTACCCAACAAAGGGTGGCCATCAGCCCCAGCATTTT. This chain links TRBV28 with TRBJ1-5; D unclear. Germline-derived CDR1 and CDR2 are MDHEN and SYDVKM. The CDR3 is 13 amino acids.

The V gene is TRBV5-1, the J gene TRBJ2-2; D call uncertain. Germline CDR1 is SGHRS and CDR2 is YFSETQ. Between the trimmed V and J ends, which lost 0 bases and 0 bases, there was a span of 9 bases. This CDR3 contains 16 residues. The CDR3 sequence: CASSLVGSPNTGELFF. The CDR3 nucleotides are TGCGCCAGCAGCTTGGTTGGCAGTCCGAACACCGGGGAGCTGTTTTTT.

The chain employs TRBV5-4 and TRBJ2-3; D might be TRBD1 or TRBD2, each matching 5 bases. Trimming pared 9 bases from V and 3 bases from J, leaving 20 bases between. Germline CDR1 reads SGHNT; CDR2 reads YYREEE (reference sequence). The CDR3 runs to 15 residues. The CDR3 DNA reads TGTGCCACCGGCTTTCCGGGACCACCAACAGATACGCAGTATTTT. Translated, it gives CATGFPGPPTDTQYF. The full variable domain, in which reference TRBV5-4 and TRBJ2-3 provide the parts outside the CDR3, is ETGVTQSPTHLIKTRGQQVTLRCSSQSGHNTVSWYQQALGQGPQFIFQYYREEENGRGNFPPRFSGLQFPNYSSELNVNALELDDSALYLCATGFPGPPTDTQYFGPGTRLTVL.

This sequence joins TRBV5-1 and TRBJ2-7; D call uncertain. The V and J ends lost 2 bases and 6 bases respectively, with 15 bases between them. The CDR3 runs to 14 residues. CDR1 and CDR2 from the germline V gene are SGHRS and YFSETQ. This CDR3 is CASSFTFAWPEQYF. The CDR3 coding sequence is TGCGCCAGCAGCTTTACCTTCGCCTGGCCCGAGCAGTACTTC.

V and J are TRBV15 and TRBJ2-1; D remains ambiguous. Germline V gene data show CDR1 as LNHNV and CDR2 as YYDKDF (reference sequence). The germline V and J ends were trimmed by 8 bases and 5 bases, with 16 bases remaining between them. The CDR3 covers 14 residues. Here the CDR3 reads CATRASKGDNEQFF. As DNA, the CDR3 is TGTGCCACCCGGGCGTCTAAGGGTGACAATGAGCAGTTCTTC.

On this clone: The identical CDR3 is also encoded by other nucleotide sequences in the sample. The chain employs TRBV7-3 and TRBJ2-1, with unresolved D. Trimming took off 2 bases at V and 1 base at J, with 3 bases between the two ends. The CDR3 spans 13 residues. Germline lookup yields CDR1 SGHTA and CDR2 FQGTGA. CDR3 sequence (DNA): TGTGCCAGCAGCTTAGGATCCTACAATGAGCAGTTCTTC. This gives the protein CASSLGSYNEQFF.

V usage is TRBV2 and J usage is TRBJ2-7, with TRBD2 identical over 13 bases. The CDR3 is made up of 15 amino acids. The J segment lost 2 bases and the V segment lost 9 bases, leaving 7 bases of the junction unmatched. Germline values: CDR1 SNHLY, CDR2 FYNNEI. The CDR3 here is CASRTSGSATYEQYF. The CDR3 DNA is TGTGCCAGTCGGACTAGCGGGAGCGCAACCTACGAGCAGTACTTC.

The table lists this clone with a count of one. V gene TRBV5-1 combines with J gene TRBJ2-1; 10 bases are shared with TRBD2. Germline V gene lookup returns CDR1 SGHRS and CDR2 YFSETQ. V trimming: 0 bases; J trimming: 7 bases; junction bases outside the gene matches: 7. This CDR3 region has 16 residues. The CDR3 sequence: CASSLVPSGRGNEQFF. The CDR3, as DNA: TGCGCCAGCAGCTTGGTACCCAGCGGGAGGGGAAATGAGCAGTTCTTC.

The rearrangement uses TRBV2 and TRBJ2-1; D possibly matches TRBD1 or TRBD2 (6 bases each). This CDR3 has 14 amino acids. CDR1 is SNHLY, CDR2 FYNNEI, per germline. V was cut by 3 bases and J by 4 bases, with 10 bases left in between. The CDR3, as DNA: TGTGCCAGCAGTGAGCGGAGGGGGTACAATGAGCAGTTCTTC. It is translated as CASSERRGYNEQFF.

This rearrangement joins TRBV5-1 to TRBJ2-5, with D possibly TRBD2 on 6 matching bases. Trimming took 4 bases from V and 5 from J, leaving 21 bases between them. CDR3 length equals 16 residues. Germline CDR1 SGHRS, CDR2 YFSETQ. Written as DNA, the CDR3 is TGCGCCAGCAGCCCGAGGGCGGGGAGACCGGGGGAGACCCAGTACTTC. It yields the protein CASSPRAGRPGETQYF.

The V and J genes are TRBV27 and TRBJ1-2; maybe TRBD1 (5 bases). The CDR3 contains 14 residues. Trimming shortened V by 3 bases and J by 8 bases, and 16 bases separated the two germline ends. CDR1 and CDR2 from the germline V gene are MNHEY and SMNVEV (reference sequence). The CDR3 DNA reads TGTGCCAGCAGTTTGGCCCCCGGGACCAGAGGCTACACCTTC. It codes for CASSLAPGTRGYTF.